Sequencing of this TCR beta chain was carried out in a study of OX40 agonist ivuxolimab in advanced cancers. Study background: The dose-escalation cohort was approximately 81% male, with a mean age of 60 years, ranging roughly 23 to 90. Partial responses were recorded for three patients, including one with hepatocellular carcinoma and two with cutaneous melanoma.

Researchers took blood at baseline, on cycle 4 day 1, and on cycle 7 day 1. There are 13 residues in the CDR3. The table came from immunoSEQ multiplex PCR; TCRdb's copy has only in-frame clones and leaves some out. The sample records roughly 67,000 clones, about nine tenths being singletons. This TCR was sampled from an adult with an advanced solid tumor such as melanoma, head and neck, liver or kidney cancer. The chain is built from TRBV21-1 and TRBJ2-5; the tabulated D call, TRBD2, remains unverified against the DNA. TRBV21-1 is annotated as a pseudogene. This specimen was CD4+ or CD8+ T cells sorted from blood, taken in a trial of the OX40 agonist ivuxolimab. The CDR3 nucleotides are TGTGCCAGCTGCGGGGGACACCAAGAGACCCAGTACTTC. This gives the protein CASCGGHQETQYF.